This T cell receptor (beta chain) was profiled in a study of T cells in Graves' hyperthyroidism and ophthalmopathy (dated by TCRdb to the late 2010s). The study in broad terms: Peripheral blood was sampled at the time of initial diagnosis, prior to any treatment. An independent validation cohort of around 19 hyperthyroidism patients and more than 15 patients who later progressed to ophthalmopathy tested prospective prediction of ophthalmopathy. For training and testing, the 80 to 100 patients in the discovery cohort were randomly divided in a 7:3 ratio. To identify TCR V-J signatures that set the groups apart, the researchers used a discovery cohort of about a hundred patients, made up of under 50 with Graves' ophthalmopathy and 57 with stable Graves' hyperthyroidism. The paper reports TCR Vbeta CDR3 sequencing of some 140 peripheral blood samples: approximately 41 ophthalmopathy, approximately 74 hyperthyroidism and 17 progressor patients. Thyroid tissue and blood T-cell repertoires from roughly 6 Graves' hyperthyroidism patients were also compared in the study. After sampling, hyperthyroidism patients received methimazole starting at 30 mg daily, and ophthalmopathy patients received high-dose intravenous methylprednisolone.

The germline V gene encodes CDR1 DFQATT and CDR2 SNEGSKA (reference sequence). The germline ends are 18 bases apart after V is trimmed by 5 bases and J by 5 bases. The CDR3, cysteine through phenylalanine, is 14 amino acids long. Just the 42-base CDR3 DNA is kept, in frame starting at base 1. In its sample, this clonotype was seen many times. What this receptor recognizes is not known. No base quality values were provided; no much bigger clone lies one nucleotide off. TCR beta CDR3 regions were amplified from RNA transcripts. For the first round of RT-PCR on the TCR CDR3, the HTBI primer set was used together with the Qiagen OneStep RT-PCR kit. Libraries were constructed in a second round of multiplex PCR, after which size selection and purification were performed. Sequencing of the libraries was done on an Illumina HiSeq2000 using paired-end 100 bp reads. On the authors' methods: SOAPnuke was used to process the raw data, with reads discarded if the reads contained adapters or uncalled bases, had a mean Phred below 15, or lacked an exact constant-primer or identifier match. COPE v1.2.5 was used to merge the high-quality paired reads, and each unique nucleotide sequence was defined as a clonotype. MiTCR v1.1 was used to align clonotypes to the IMGT TRBV, TRBD and TRBJ reference segments. Analysis was restricted to V-J combinations with a frequency above 0.0001, which covered roughly 99% of repertoires. A TCS score was defined as the ratio between F50 (clonal expansion) and ExV (chaos), using BLOSUM62-based TCRdist between CDR3 peptides within each V-J. Welch's t-statistics and random forest reduced fewer than 600 V-J features to 10 to 15, which were used in a naive Bayes classifier (R e1071). TCRdb's own reprocessing of the public reads used fastp at Q25 and MiXCR and kept productive beta chains. CDR3 protein duplicates are merged, each entry listing the most common genes and DNA. The V and J calls follow TCRdb's processing rather than the paper's. Across this sample there are a few hundred thousand distinct CDR3 sequences, with about 14% seen only once. 15% to 20% of the sample belongs to the ten largest clones.

The investigation overall reported the following: In validation, progression to ophthalmopathy was predicted by the model with 55% to 71% sensitivity and roughly 76% specificity, a median of about 6.8 months before onset. A model built on a 13 V-J signature distinguished ophthalmopathy from stable hyperthyroidism, reaching roughly 88% sensitivity and approximately 81% specificity in cross-validation and 80%/75% in testing. Sample size was not statistically predetermined, and investigators were not blinded to group allocation. Blood samples also contained most of the expanded thyroid clonotypes (frequency above 0.001), which suggests that blood repertoires may reflect thyroid immune responses.

In the ophthalmopathy patients, disease was moderately to severely active, with a Clinical Activity Score of 3 or more, a NOSPECS grade of 4 or more, and a duration of less than 3 months. Exclusion was applied to patients with uncontrolled infections, other autoimmune diseases, pregnancy or lactation. Diagnoses relied on clinical symptoms, serum thyroxine and TRAb, thyroid ultrasound and orbital computed tomography. PBMCs were isolated from around 10 ml of fresh peripheral blood by Ficoll-Paque density gradient centrifugation. Total RNA was extracted with Trizol reagent, and quality was checked on an Agilent 2100 Bioanalyzer.

The TCR sequence derives from a woman aged 30 to 39 with Graves' ophthalmopathy. The V gene is TRBV20-1 and the J gene is TRBJ1-1, with the D gene not clear enough to name. Sequencing was carried out using blood. The CDR3 corresponds to CSAGRQVVFTEAFF. The DNA sequence reads TGCAGTGCTGGAAGGCAGGTTGTATTTACTGAAGCTTTCTTT.